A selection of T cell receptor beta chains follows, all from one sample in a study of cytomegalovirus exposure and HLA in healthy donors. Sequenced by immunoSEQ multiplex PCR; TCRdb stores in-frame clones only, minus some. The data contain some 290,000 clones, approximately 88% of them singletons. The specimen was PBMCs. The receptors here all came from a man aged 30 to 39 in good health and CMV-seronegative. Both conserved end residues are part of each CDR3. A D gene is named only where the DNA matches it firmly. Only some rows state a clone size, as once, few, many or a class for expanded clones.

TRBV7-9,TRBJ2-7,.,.,TGTGCCAGCAGCCCGCCCGCGACCTACGAGCAGTACTTC,CASSPPATYEQYF
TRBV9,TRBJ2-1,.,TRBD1,TGTGCCAGCAGCGTAGCGGGACAGACCTACAATGAGCAGTTCTTC,CASSVAGQTYNEQFF
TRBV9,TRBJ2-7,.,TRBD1,TGTGCCAGCAGCGCACCGGGACAGGGCTACGAGCAGTACTTC,CASSAPGQGYEQYF
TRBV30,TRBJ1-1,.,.,TGTGCCTGGAGGAGTCCAGGTGACACTGAAGCTTTCTTT,CAWRSPGDTEAFF
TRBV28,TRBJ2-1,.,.,TGTGCCAGCAGTACCCGGGTCCCCCCGGATGAGCAGTTCTTC,CASSTRVPPDEQFF
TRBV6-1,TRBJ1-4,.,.,TGTGCCAGCAGTCTAGAGGGAGGGCTGACAGAACTGTTTTTT,CASSLEGGLTELFF
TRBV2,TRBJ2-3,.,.,TGTGCCAGCAGTGAACCCGGGCGGGTACGGCCAGATACGCAGTATTTT,CASSEPGRVRPDTQYF
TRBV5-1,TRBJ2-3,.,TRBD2,TGCGCCAGCAGCTTGAGGAGGGACTACACAGATACGCAGTATTTT,CASSLRRDYTDTQYF
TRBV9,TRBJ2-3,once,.,TGTGCCAGCAGCGTAGAAGGCGGGGTACTAAGCACAGATACGCAGTATTTT,CASSVEGGVLSTDTQYF
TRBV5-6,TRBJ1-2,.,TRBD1,TGTGCCAGCAGCTTGGGGGGACAGTTCTATGGCTACACCTTC,CASSLGGQFYGYTF
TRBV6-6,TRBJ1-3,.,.,TGTGCCAGCAGTTCGCTGAGCTCTGGAAACACCATATATTTT,CASSSLSSGNTIYF
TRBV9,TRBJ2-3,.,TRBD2,TGTGCCAGCAGCGTAGGTGGTAGCGGGGGCACAGATACGCAGTATTTT,CASSVGGSGGTDTQYF
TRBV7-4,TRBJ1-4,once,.,TGTGCCAGCAGCTTAGGGTGGGCGCAACCGTGGACTAATGAAAAACTGTTTTTT,CASSLGWAQPWTNEKLFF
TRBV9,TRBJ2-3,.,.,TGTGCCAGCAGCGTAGGGACAGCCTTGGGCACAGATACGCAGTATTTT,CASSVGTALGTDTQYF
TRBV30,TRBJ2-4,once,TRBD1,TGTGCCTGGGACAGGGATGGCAAAAACATTCAGTACTTC,CAWDRDGKNIQYF
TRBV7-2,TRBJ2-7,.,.,TGTGCCAGCAGCTTAGTCGGGGTTGGCGAGCAGTACTTC,CASSLVGVGEQYF
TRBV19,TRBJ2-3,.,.,TGTGCCAGTACAGGGCCTATAGGGGCGCGCGATACGCAGTATTTT,CASTGPIGARDTQYF
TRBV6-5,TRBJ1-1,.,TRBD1,TGTGCCAGCAGTTTAGGGACAGGGGGAACTGAAGCTTTCTTT,CASSLGTGGTEAFF
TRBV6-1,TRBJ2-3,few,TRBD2,TGTGCCAGCAGTGAACTAGCGGGGGGGCCAGATACGCAGTATTTT,CASSELAGGPDTQYF
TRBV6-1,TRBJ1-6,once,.,TGTGCCAGCAGTGTGTTCGGTGTCGGCGGCTCCTATAATTCACCCCTCCACTTT,CASSVFGVGGSYNSPLHF
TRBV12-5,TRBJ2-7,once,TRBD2,TGTGCTAGTGGTTTAGGACTAGCGGGGGGCTACGAGCAGTACTTC,CASGLGLAGGYEQYF
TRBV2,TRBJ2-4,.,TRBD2,TGTGCCAGCAGTGAATCTAGCGGAGTTCTAGCCAAAAACATTCAGTACTTC,CASSESSGVLAKNIQYF
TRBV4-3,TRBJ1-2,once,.,TGCGCCAGCAGCCAAGGAACAGGGACGTCCTATGGCTACACCTTC,CASSQGTGTSYGYTF
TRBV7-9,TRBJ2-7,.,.,TGTGCCAGCAGCTTAGGCGTCGGGTCTGGGGAGCAGTACTTC,CASSLGVGSGEQYF
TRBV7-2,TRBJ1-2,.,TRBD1,TGTGCCAGCCCCGGACAGGGTCCTGGCTACACCTTC,CASPGQGPGYTF
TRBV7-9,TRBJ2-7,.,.,TGTGCCAGCAGCTCCGGGGGAAAGGGCTACGAGCAGTACTTC,CASSSGGKGYEQYF
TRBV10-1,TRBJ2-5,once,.,TGCGCCAGCAGTGAATCTATAATTGAGACCCAGTACTTC,CASSESIIETQYF
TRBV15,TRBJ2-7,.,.,TGTGCCACCAGCAGAGATCGAGGGAACTACGAGCAGTACTTC,CATSRDRGNYEQYF
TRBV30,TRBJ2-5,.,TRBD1,TGTGCTTATTCAGGGGGAGAGACCCAGTACTTC,CAYSGGETQYF
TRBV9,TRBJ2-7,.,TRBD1,TGTGCCAGCAGCGTAATTCCAGGGGGCACAGACGAGCAGTACTTC,CASSVIPGGTDEQYF
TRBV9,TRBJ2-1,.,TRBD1,TGTGCCAGCAGCGTAGATTTCGGGACAGGATACAATGAGCAGTTCTTC,CASSVDFGTGYNEQFF
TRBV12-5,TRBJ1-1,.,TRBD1,TGTGCTAGTGGTCTGGGGCTAAGACAGGGGGCTGGTACTGAAGCTTTCTTT,CASGLGLRQGAGTEAFF
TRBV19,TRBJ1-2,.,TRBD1,TGTGCCAGTAGCTCGGACAGGAACTATGGCTACACCTTC,CASSSDRNYGYTF
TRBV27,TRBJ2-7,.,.,TGTGCCAGCAGTTTACTGGACAGTCGCGAGCAGTACTTC,CASSLLDSREQYF
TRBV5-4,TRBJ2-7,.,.,TGTGCCAGCAGCTTCCCCCCTGACTATAACCTTAATGGCGAGCAGTACTTC,CASSFPPDYNLNGEQYF
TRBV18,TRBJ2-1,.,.,TGTGCCAGCTCACCAGGGAACAGGACCCTTAACAATGAGCAGTTCTTC,CASSPGNRTLNNEQFF
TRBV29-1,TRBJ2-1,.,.,TGCAGCGTTCTTCCCGGGATTCACCCCAATGAGCAGTTCTTC,CSVLPGIHPNEQFF
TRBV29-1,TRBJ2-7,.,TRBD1,TGCAGCGCATCCGGGACAGGGGTTTCCGAGCAGTACTTC,CSASGTGVSEQYF
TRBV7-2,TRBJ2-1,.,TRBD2,TGTGCCAGCAGCCGACTAGCGTCTAGTTGGAATGAGCAGTTCTTC,CASSRLASSWNEQFF
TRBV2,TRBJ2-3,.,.,TGTGCCAGCACCACGGGGATGATAGGGGGAGATACGCAGTATTTT,CASTTGMIGGDTQYF
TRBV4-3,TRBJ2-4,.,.,TGCGCCAGCAGCCAAGGGGAGGTCCAGTACTTC,CASSQGEVQYF
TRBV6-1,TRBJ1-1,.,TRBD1,TGTGCCAGCAGTGCCCCTGAGGGGGCTAGGACTGAAGCTTTCTTT,CASSAPEGARTEAFF
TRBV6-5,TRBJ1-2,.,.,TGTGCCAGCAGACGACAGTCCTCCCAAGCTGGCTACACCTTC,CASRRQSSQAGYTF
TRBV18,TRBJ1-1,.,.,TGTGCCAGCTCACCACGGGCAGGGAGGACTGAAGCTTTCTTT,CASSPRAGRTEAFF
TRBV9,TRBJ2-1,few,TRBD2,TGTGCCAGCAGCGTAGGGACTAGCAGGCCTGAGCAGTTCTTC,CASSVGTSRPEQFF
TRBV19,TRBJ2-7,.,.,TGTGCCAGTTCTACGGGGTTTCGGTACGAGCAGTACTTC,CASSTGFRYEQYF
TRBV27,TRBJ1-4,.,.,TGTGCCAGCAGTAAACAACAGGGAGGGTTAACTAATGAAAAACTGTTTTTT,CASSKQQGGLTNEKLFF
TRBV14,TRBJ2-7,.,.,TGTGCCAGCAGCCAAGATAGATCCGGGGGAAGGCACGAGCAGTACTTC,CASSQDRSGGRHEQYF
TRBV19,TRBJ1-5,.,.,TGTGCCAGTAATGGGGCCTTGCCCAATCAGCCCCAGCATTTT,CASNGALPNQPQHF